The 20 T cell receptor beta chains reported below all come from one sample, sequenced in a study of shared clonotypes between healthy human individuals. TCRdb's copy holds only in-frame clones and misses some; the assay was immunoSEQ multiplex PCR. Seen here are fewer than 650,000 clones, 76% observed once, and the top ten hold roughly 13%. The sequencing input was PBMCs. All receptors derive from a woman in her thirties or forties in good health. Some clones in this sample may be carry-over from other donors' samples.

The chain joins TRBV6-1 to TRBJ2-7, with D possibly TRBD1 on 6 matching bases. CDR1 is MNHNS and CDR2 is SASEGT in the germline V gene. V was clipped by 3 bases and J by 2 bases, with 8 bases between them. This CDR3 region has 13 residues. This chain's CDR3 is CASSETGTYEQYF. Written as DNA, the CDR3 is TGTGCCAGCAGTGAGACAGGAACCTACGAGCAGTACTTC.

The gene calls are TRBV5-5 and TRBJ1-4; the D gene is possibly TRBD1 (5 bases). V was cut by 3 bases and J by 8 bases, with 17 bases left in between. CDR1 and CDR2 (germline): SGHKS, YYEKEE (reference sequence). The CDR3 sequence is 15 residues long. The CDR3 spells CASSSTFGGWEKLFF. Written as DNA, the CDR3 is TGTGCCAGCAGCTCGACATTTGGGGGTTGGGAAAAACTGTTTTTT.

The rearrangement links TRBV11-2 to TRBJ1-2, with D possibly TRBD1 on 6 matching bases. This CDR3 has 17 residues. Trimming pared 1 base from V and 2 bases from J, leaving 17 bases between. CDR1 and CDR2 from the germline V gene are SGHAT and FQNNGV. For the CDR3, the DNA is TGTGCCAGCAGCTTAGGACCGGCGGAGGGGGGGAACTATGGCTACACCTTC. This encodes CASSLGPAEGGNYGYTF.

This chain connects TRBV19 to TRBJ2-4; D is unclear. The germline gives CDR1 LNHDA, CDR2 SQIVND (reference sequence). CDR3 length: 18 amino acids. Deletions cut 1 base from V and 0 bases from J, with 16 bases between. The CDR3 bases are TGTGCCAGTAGTATAGTGATGATCGGAGAACTAGCCAAAAACATTCAGTACTTC. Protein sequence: CASSIVMIGELAKNIQYF.

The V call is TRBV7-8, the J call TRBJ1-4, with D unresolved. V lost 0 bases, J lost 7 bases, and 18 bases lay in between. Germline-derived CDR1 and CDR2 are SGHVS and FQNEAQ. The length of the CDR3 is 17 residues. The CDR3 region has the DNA TGTGCCAGCAGCTTAGCGCTCTATGTGAGGGCGGGTGAAAAACTGTTTTTT. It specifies CASSLALYVRAGEKLFF.

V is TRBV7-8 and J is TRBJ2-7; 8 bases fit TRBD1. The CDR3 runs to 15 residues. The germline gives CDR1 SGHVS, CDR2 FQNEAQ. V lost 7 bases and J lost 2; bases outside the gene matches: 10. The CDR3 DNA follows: TGTGCCAGCACCGAGAGGAGGGACAGGACCTACGAGCAGTACTTC. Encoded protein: CASTERRDRTYEQYF.

CDR3 loop: CASSLGGRAVDTQYF. Here the CDR3 DNA reads TGTGCCAGCAGCTTAGGCGGGAGGGCCGTAGATACGCAGTATTTT. J is TRBJ2-3 and V is TRBV7-2, with 9 bases that match TRBD2. The CDR3 covers 15 residues. V shed 1 base and J 5 bases; nucleotides not matched to a gene: 4. CDR1 is SGHTA and CDR2 is FQGNSA in the germline V gene.

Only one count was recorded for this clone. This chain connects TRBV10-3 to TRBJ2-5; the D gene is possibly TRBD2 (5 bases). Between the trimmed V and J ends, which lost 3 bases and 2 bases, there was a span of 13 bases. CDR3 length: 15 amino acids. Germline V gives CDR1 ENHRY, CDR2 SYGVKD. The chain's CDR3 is CAISDPGGTQETQYF. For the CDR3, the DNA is TGTGCCATCAGTGATCCCGGAGGCACACAAGAGACCCAGTACTTC.

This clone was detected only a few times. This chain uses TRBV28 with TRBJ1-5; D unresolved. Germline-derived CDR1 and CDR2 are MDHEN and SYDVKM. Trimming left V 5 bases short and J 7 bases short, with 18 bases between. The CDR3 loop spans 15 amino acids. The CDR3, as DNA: TGTGCCAGCAGTCCAATGAAGGGTACGAGGCAGCCCCAGCATTTT. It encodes CASSPMKGTRQPQHF.

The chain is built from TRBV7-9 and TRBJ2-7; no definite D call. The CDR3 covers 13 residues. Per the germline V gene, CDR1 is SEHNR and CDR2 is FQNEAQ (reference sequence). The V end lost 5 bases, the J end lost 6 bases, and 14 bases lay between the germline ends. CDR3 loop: CASSPTAVGEQYF. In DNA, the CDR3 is TGTGCCAGCAGCCCCACCGCGGTAGGCGAGCAGTACTTC. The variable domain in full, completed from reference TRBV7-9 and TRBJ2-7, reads DTGVSQNPRHKITKRGQNVTFRCDPISEHNRLYWYRQTLGQGPEFLTYFQNEAQLEKSRLLSDRFSAERPKGSFSTLEIQRTEQGDSAMYLCASSPTAVGEQYFGPGTRLTVT.

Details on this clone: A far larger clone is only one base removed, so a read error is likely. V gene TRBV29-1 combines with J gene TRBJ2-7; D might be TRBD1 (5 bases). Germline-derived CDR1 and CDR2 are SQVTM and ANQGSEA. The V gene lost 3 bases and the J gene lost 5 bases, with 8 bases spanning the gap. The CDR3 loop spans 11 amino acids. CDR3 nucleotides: TGCAGCGTTGAGGCAGGGCACGAGCAGTACTTC. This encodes CSVEAGHEQYF.

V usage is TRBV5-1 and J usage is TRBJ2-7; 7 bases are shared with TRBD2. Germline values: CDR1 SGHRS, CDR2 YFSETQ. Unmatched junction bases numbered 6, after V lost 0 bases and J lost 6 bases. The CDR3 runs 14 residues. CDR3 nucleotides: TGCGCCAGCAGCTTGGGGGAGGGCAATTCCGAGCAGTACTTC. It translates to CASSLGEGNSEQYF.

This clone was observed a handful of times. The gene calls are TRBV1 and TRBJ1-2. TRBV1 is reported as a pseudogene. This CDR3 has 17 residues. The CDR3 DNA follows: TGCACCAGCAGCCAAGATTTCAGGATAGGGCCTAACTATGGCTACACCTTC. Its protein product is CTSSQDFRIGPNYGYTF.

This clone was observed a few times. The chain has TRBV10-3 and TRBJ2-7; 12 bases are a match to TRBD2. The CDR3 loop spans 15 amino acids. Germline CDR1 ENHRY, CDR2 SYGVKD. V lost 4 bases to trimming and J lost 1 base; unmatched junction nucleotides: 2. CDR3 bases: TGTGCCATCAGTGGGGGGACTAGCGGGTCCTACGAGCAGTACTTC. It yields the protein CAISGGTSGSYEQYF.

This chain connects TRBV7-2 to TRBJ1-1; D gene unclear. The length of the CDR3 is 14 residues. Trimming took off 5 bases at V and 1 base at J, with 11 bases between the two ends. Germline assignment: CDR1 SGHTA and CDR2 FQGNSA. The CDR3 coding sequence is TGTGCCAGCAGCGTCGACATCGGGAACACTGAAGCTTTCTTT. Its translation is CASSVDIGNTEAFF.

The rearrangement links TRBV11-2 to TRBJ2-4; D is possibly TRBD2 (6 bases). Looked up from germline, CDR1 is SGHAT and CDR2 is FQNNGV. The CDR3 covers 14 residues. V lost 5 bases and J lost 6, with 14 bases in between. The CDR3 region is CASSPDSGVNIQYF. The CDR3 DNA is TGTGCCAGCAGCCCAGACTCGGGGGTAAACATTCAGTACTTC.

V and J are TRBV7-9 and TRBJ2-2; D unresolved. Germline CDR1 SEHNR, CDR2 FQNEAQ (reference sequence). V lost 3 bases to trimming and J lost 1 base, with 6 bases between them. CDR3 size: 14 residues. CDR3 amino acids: CASSFSWNTGELFF. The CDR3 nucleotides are TGTGCCAGCAGCTTTAGTTGGAACACCGGGGAGCTGTTTTTT.

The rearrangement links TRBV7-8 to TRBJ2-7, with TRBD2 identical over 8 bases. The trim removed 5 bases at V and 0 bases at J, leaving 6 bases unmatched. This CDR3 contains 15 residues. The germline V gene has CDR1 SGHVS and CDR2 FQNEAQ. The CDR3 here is CASSRVAGGSYEQYF. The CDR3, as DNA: TGTGCCAGCAGCCGGGTGGCGGGAGGCTCCTACGAGCAGTACTTC. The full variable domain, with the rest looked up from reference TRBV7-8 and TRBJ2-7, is GAGVSQSPRYKVAKRGQDVALRCDPISGHVSLFWYQQALGQGPEFLTYFQNEAQLDKSGLPSDRFFAERPEGSVSTLKIQRTQQEDSAVYLCASSRVAGGSYEQYFGPGTRLTVT.

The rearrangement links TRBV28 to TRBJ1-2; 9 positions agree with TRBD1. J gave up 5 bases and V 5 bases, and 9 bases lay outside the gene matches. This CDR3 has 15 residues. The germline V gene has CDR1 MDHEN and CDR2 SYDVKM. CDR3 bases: TGTGCCAGCAGTCAACTAAAGGGACAGGGTTATGGCTACACCTTC. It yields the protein CASSQLKGQGYGYTF.

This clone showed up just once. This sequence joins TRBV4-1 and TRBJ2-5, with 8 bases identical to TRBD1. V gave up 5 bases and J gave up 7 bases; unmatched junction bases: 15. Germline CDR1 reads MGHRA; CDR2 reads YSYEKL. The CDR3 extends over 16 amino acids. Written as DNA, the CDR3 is TGCGCCAGCAGCTCCCGAAACAGGACAGGGATCGGGACCCAGTACTTC. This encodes CASSSRNRTGIGTQYF.